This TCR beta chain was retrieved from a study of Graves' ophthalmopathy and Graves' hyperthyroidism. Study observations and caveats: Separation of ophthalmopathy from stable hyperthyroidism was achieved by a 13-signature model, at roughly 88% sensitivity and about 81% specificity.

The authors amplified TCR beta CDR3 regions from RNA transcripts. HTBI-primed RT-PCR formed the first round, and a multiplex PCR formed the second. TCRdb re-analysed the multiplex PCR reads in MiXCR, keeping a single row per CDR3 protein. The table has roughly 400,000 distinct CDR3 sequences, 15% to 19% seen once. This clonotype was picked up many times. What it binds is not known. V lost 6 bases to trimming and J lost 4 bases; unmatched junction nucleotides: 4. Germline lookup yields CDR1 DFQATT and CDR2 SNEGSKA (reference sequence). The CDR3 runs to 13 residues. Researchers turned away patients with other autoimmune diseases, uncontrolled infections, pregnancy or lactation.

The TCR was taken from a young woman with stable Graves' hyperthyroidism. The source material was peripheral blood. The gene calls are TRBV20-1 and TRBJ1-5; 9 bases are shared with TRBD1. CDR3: CSATGTGNQPQHF. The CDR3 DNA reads TGCAGTGCGACCGGGACAGGGAATCAGCCCCAGCATTTT.